Each of the 32 T cell receptor beta chains below was sequenced from the same sample in a study of patients and donors after allogeneic stem cell transplantation. MiXCR was run by TCRdb on the RT-PCR reads, yielding one entry per CDR3 protein. The repertoire holds fewer than 75,000 distinct CDR3 sequences, with 13% as singletons. The sequencing sample was made of blood, either unsorted or a sorted T cell fraction (not recorded which). The receptors here all came from a human donor who was either an allogeneic HSCT recipient or a stem cell or donor lymphocyte infusion donor (not recorded which). It is not recorded whose cells these are; they may come from a transplant donor.

This clonotype was counted between two and nine times. Written as DNA, the CDR3 is TGTGCCACCAGCGGGACCGGGGGCGGGGAGCTGTTTTTT. Residues: CATSGTGGGELFF. V is TRBV24-1 and J is TRBJ2-2; D possibly corresponds to TRBD2 (6 bases). Deletions cut 7 bases from V and 7 bases from J, with 12 bases between. The CDR3 runs to 13 residues. Germline assignment: CDR1 KGHDR and CDR2 SFDVKD.

This clonotype was observed at least ten times. The J gene is TRBJ1-4, the V gene TRBV6-5; a weak D match, TRBD1 (6 bases). V lost 6 bases to trimming and J lost 2 bases, with 10 bases between them. In germline, CDR1 is MNHEY, CDR2 SVGAGI. The length of the CDR3 is 14 residues. The CDR3 nucleotides are TGTGCCAGCAGAACAGGGTCTACTAATGAAAAACTGTTTTTT. Its translation: CASRTGSTNEKLFF.

This rearrangement joins TRBV10-3 to TRBJ2-1, with 9 bases lining up with TRBD2. V lost 4 bases, J lost 3 bases, and 7 bases stayed unmatched. The V gene's germline CDR1 is ENHRY and CDR2 SYGVKD. The CDR3 contains 16 residues. The CDR3 DNA reads TGTGCCATCAGTGGCGGACTAGCGAATCTCTACAATGAGCAGTTCTTC. It codes for CAISGGLANLYNEQFF.

This clonotype came up many times. The V and J genes are TRBV5-1 and TRBJ1-1; no clear D gene. The germline V gene encodes CDR1 SGHRS and CDR2 YFSETQ. The CDR3 extends over 11 amino acids. The V end was cut by 3 bases, the J end by 5 bases, with 5 bases between. The CDR3 region has the DNA TGCGCCAGCAGCTGGGGTACTGAAGCTTTCTTT. Translated: CASSWGTEAFF.

This clonotype has only a few counts. V and J are TRBV7-6 and TRBJ1-4; TRBD1 is a possible D gene (6 bases). This CDR3 has 15 residues. Germline CDR1 reads SGHVS; CDR2 reads FNYEAQ. V lost 2 bases to trimming and J lost 4 bases, with 11 bases between them. In nucleotides, the CDR3 is TGTGCCAGCAGCTTAAGGGGGGATCTTAATGAAAAACTGTTTTTT. Protein: CASSLRGDLNEKLFF.

The chain is built from TRBV4-1 and TRBJ2-1, with 7 bases identical to TRBD2. This CDR3 is 20 amino acids long. V lost 0 bases to trimming and J lost 5 bases; unmatched junction nucleotides: 19. Germline CDR1 and CDR2: MGHRA and YSYEKL. The CDR3 is CASSQEDWRERVRFHNEQFF. CDR3 nucleotides: TGCGCCAGCAGCCAAGAAGATTGGCGGGAGCGGGTAAGGTTCCACAATGAGCAGTTCTTC.

This clonotype came up a few times. The chain combines TRBV6-5 with TRBJ2-7, with D maybe TRBD1 (6 bases). CDR1 and CDR2 from the germline V gene are MNHEY and SVGAGI. The CDR3 length is 16 residues. Trimming took off 6 bases at V and 3 bases at J, with 21 bases between the two ends. The CDR3 sequence is CASSLLGAQGHYEQYF. The CDR3 DNA sequence: TGTGCCAGCAGCCTACTCGGGGCACAGGGTCACTACGAGCAGTACTTC.

This clonotype was seen repeatedly, ten times or more. The J gene is TRBJ1-1, the V gene TRBV27, with 12 bases aligning to TRBD1. The CDR3 runs 13 residues. V lost 8 bases to trimming and J lost 4 bases; unmatched junction nucleotides: 2. Germline V lookup: CDR1 MNHEY, CDR2 SMNVEV (reference sequence). CDR3 amino acids: CASGTGGVTEAFF. CDR3 nucleotides: TGTGCCAGCGGGACAGGGGGCGTCACTGAAGCTTTCTTT.

This clonotype came up a few times. The gene calls are TRBV5-1 and TRBJ2-5; TRBD1 aligns across 12 bases. The CDR3 runs 16 residues. Germline V gives CDR1 SGHRS, CDR2 YFSETQ. Trimming cost V 0 bases and J 5 bases; bases outside gene matches: 5. Here the CDR3 DNA reads TGCGCCAGCAGCTTGGCCGGGACAGGGGGCTGGGAGACCCAGTACTTC. Protein product: CASSLAGTGGWETQYF.

This clonotype was observed at least ten times. V is TRBV5-1 and J is TRBJ2-3; TRBD1 aligns across 7 bases. The germline gives CDR1 SGHRS, CDR2 YFSETQ. V dropped 2 bases and J dropped 5; count of bases not matched to a gene: 2. The CDR3 totals 13 residues. CDR3 region: CASSFSGGDTQYF. CDR3 DNA: TGCGCCAGCAGCTTTTCAGGGGGAGATACGCAGTATTTT.

This clonotype was seen only once. V usage is TRBV29-1 and J usage is TRBJ2-7; D is ambiguous. The CDR3 is made up of 14 amino acids. V dropped 6 bases and J dropped 0 bases, with 15 bases sitting between them. Per the germline V gene, CDR1 is SQVTM and CDR2 is ANQGSEA. This CDR3 reads CSVSTKTNSYEQYF. CDR3 nucleotide sequence: TGCAGCGTGAGTACTAAGACGAACTCCTACGAGCAGTACTTC.

The J gene is TRBJ2-7, the V gene TRBV6-5; D is ambiguous. V shed 6 bases and J shed 3 bases, with 9 bases lying between them. The CDR3 consists of 12 residues. Germline values: CDR1 MNHEY, CDR2 SVGAGI. Written as DNA, the CDR3 is TGTGCCAGCAGGGGTTCTGGCTACGAGCAGTACTTC. It yields the protein CASRGSGYEQYF.

The chain links TRBV7-2 to TRBJ2-1; 7 bases line up with TRBD2. This CDR3 contains 14 residues. Germline V gene sequence: CDR1 SGHTA, CDR2 FQGNSA. The ends lost 4 bases at V and 3 bases at J; junction bases unmatched: 3. The CDR3 DNA reads as TGTGCCAGCAGCTCCCGGACTAGCTACAATGAGCAGTTCTTC. It encodes CASSSRTSYNEQFF. Full variable domain (outside the CDR3, taken from reference TRBV7-2 and TRBJ2-1): GAGVSQSPSNKVTEKGKDVELRCDPISGHTALYWYRQSLGQGLEFLIYFQGNSAPDKSGLPSDRFSAERTGGSVSTLTIQRTQQEDSAVYLCASSSRTSYNEQFFGPGTRLTVL.

This clonotype was seen only a few times. The chain recombines TRBV27 with TRBJ2-1; 8 bases line up with TRBD2. The trim removed 9 bases at V and 5 bases at J, leaving 12 bases unmatched. The CDR3 contains 15 residues. Germline-derived CDR1 and CDR2 are MNHEY and SMNVEV (reference sequence). The CDR3 bases are TGTGCCAGTCACCGAGCGGGAGTAAAGGACAATGAGCAGTTCTTC. Its translation is CASHRAGVKDNEQFF.

This clonotype was observed many times. The chain couples TRBV12-3 or TRBV12-4 to TRBJ1-5, with 10 bases aligning to TRBD1. J gave up 7 bases and V 7 bases, and 4 bases lay outside the gene matches. The CDR3 extends over 13 amino acids. The CDR3 sequence is CASTGDRGQPQHF. The CDR3 DNA sequence: TGTGCCAGCACCGGGGACAGGGGACAGCCCCAGCATTTT.

This clonotype was seen a handful of times. The junction departs from the called germline gene at one end, perhaps through a read error. The chain is built from TRBV7-7 and TRBJ2-5; 12 bases fit TRBD1. Germline CDR1 SSHAT, CDR2 FNYEAQ (reference sequence). The length of the CDR3 is 16 residues. CDR3 DNA: TGTGCTAGCAGCTTAGCGGGACAGGGGGCAGGAGAGACCCAGTACTTC. Protein product: CASSLAGQGAGETQYF.

V is TRBV21-1 and J is TRBJ1-1; the D segment call TRBD1 is taken from the table without a DNA check. TRBV21-1 is labeled a pseudogene. CDR3 length: 17 residues. DNA for the CDR3: TGTGCCAGCAGCAAAGCCCGGACAGGGGGTACTAACACTGAAGCTTTCTTT. Translating it yields CASSKARTGGTNTEAFF.

The chain recombines TRBV11-2 with TRBJ2-3; 8 bases fit TRBD2. V dropped 5 bases and J dropped 5; count of bases not matched to a gene: 15. The CDR3 runs to 17 residues. The germline gives CDR1 SGHAT, CDR2 FQNNGV. The CDR3 sequence: CASSPRRAGVFQDTQYF. The CDR3 nucleotides are TGTGCCAGCAGCCCCCGTAGAGCGGGAGTTTTTCAAGATACGCAGTATTTT.

This clonotype was picked up a small number of times. The chain joins TRBV7-8 to TRBJ2-1, with D hard to call. The CDR3 runs to 12 residues. Germline assignment: CDR1 SGHVS and CDR2 FQNEAQ. V lost 5 bases and J lost 10, with 12 bases in between. The DNA for the CDR3 is TGTGCCAGCAGCCAGGACCCCGGGGAGCAGTTCTTC. Protein: CASSQDPGEQFF.

This clonotype was picked up a small number of times. This chain connects TRBV5-6 to TRBJ2-3; no firm D call. Germline CDR1 reads SGHDT; CDR2 reads YYEEEE. Trimming removed 4 bases at V and 8 bases at J, with 11 bases between. The CDR3 runs to 12 residues. For the CDR3, the DNA is TGTGCCAGCAGCACCTCACTGGTTACGCAGTATTTT. Translation: CASSTSLVTQYF. Full variable domain (rest looked up from reference TRBV5-6 and TRBJ2-3): DAGVTQSPTHLIKTRGQQVTLRCSPKSGHDTVSWYQQALGQGPQFIFQYYEEEERQRGNFPDRFSGHQFPNYSSELNVNALLLGDSALYLCASSTSLVTQYFGPGTRLTVL.

There are a few counts of this clonotype. The chain links TRBV5-1 to TRBJ2-4, with TRBD1 matching 7 bases. V was pared by 3 bases and J by 2 bases, with 5 bases of the junction left unmatched. The CDR3 covers 15 residues. Germline loops: CDR1 SGHRS, CDR2 YFSETQ. This CDR3 is CASSSLTGPKNIQYF. CDR3 nucleotide sequence: TGCGCCAGCAGCTCCCTGACAGGGCCCAAAAACATTCAGTACTTC.

V usage is TRBV10-3 and J usage is TRBJ2-3; D is uncertain. Germline V gene data show CDR1 as ENHRY and CDR2 as SYGVKD. This CDR3 spans 12 amino acids. Trimming removed 6 bases at V and 4 bases at J, with 8 bases between. The CDR3 nucleotides are TGTGCCATCAGGGGGATCGCAGATACGCAGTATTTT. Translated, it gives CAIRGIADTQYF.

This clonotype was seen a handful of times. The DNA for the CDR3 is TGTGCCAGCAGCCAAGATCCGGACAGGGGATTAAATTCACCCCTCCACTTT. This codes for CASSQDPDRGLNSPLHF. The chain recombines TRBV14 with TRBJ1-6; 9 bases match TRBD1. Germline V gene data show CDR1 as SGHDN and CDR2 as FVKESK. This CDR3 region has 17 residues. The ends lost 0 bases at V and 7 bases at J; junction bases unmatched: 7.

This clonotype was recorded a few times. This sequence joins TRBV20-1 and TRBJ2-6; no clear D gene. This CDR3 contains 18 residues. Germline V gene lookup returns CDR1 DFQATT and CDR2 SNEGSKA (reference sequence). Trimming shortened V by 3 bases and J by 1 base, and 19 bases separated the two germline ends. Here the CDR3 DNA reads TGCAGTGCTAGTGAGGCAGGTATTGTATCGTCTGGGGCCAACGTCCTGACTTTC. Protein sequence: CSASEAGIVSSGANVLTF.

This sequence joins TRBV5-5 and TRBJ2-7; D is possibly TRBD2 (6 bases). Germline V lookup: CDR1 SGHKS, CDR2 YYEKEE (reference sequence). The CDR3 is 14 residues long. Trimming cost V 2 bases and J 5 bases, with 14 bases left between them. DNA for the CDR3: TGTGCCAGCAGCTTATTTCGGGGGAAAGACGAGCAGTACTTC. Translating it yields CASSLFRGKDEQYF.

V and J are TRBV27 and TRBJ1-1, with 8 bases identical to TRBD1. Germline CDR1 MNHEY, CDR2 SMNVEV (reference sequence). The V gene end was trimmed by 2 bases and the J gene end by 5 bases; junction bases not matched to a gene: 1. This CDR3 region has 13 residues. CDR3 in amino acids: CASSLQGATEAFF. The CDR3 DNA reads TGTGCCAGCAGTTTACAGGGGGCAACTGAAGCTTTCTTT.

The chain uses TRBV27 and TRBJ2-7; tentatively, D is TRBD2 (6 bases). Trimming took 3 bases from V and 3 from J, leaving 12 bases between them. The germline V gene encodes CDR1 MNHEY and CDR2 SMNVEV (reference sequence). CDR3 length: 14 residues. CDR3 nucleotide sequence: TGTGCCAGCAGTTTGGGAGGACATCACTACGAGCAGTACTTC. It encodes CASSLGGHHYEQYF.

The chain employs TRBV13 and TRBJ2-1; TRBD2 matches at 13 bases. Germline CDR1 PRHDT, CDR2 FYEKMQ (reference sequence). The CDR3 runs 14 residues. With V trimmed by 6 bases and J by 7 bases, 3 bases remained unmatched. CDR3 region: CASRTSGRRNEQFF. CDR3 bases: TGTGCCAGCAGGACTAGCGGGAGGAGGAATGAGCAGTTCTTC.

This clonotype was recorded at least ten times. This rearrangement joins TRBV27 to TRBJ2-3, with TRBD2 identical over 9 bases. Germline-derived CDR1 and CDR2 are MNHEY and SMNVEV (reference sequence). Trimming cost V 4 bases and J 2 bases; bases outside gene matches: 4. The length of the CDR3 is 15 residues. Here the CDR3 reads CASSSLAGYTDTQYF. Here the CDR3 DNA reads TGTGCCAGCAGTTCACTAGCGGGCTACACAGATACGCAGTATTTT.

This clonotype was observed a handful of times. The chain combines TRBV20-1 with TRBJ2-7; 11 positions agree with TRBD2. The CDR3 has 15 amino acids. Germline CDR1 DFQATT, CDR2 SNEGSKA (reference sequence). Trimming cost V 5 bases and J 3 bases; bases outside gene matches: 9. The CDR3 loop is CSAAGLAGLDYEQYF. CDR3 coding DNA: TGCAGTGCTGCTGGACTAGCGGGTTTAGACTACGAGCAGTACTTC.

This clonotype came up a few times. For the CDR3, the DNA is TGTGCCAGCAGCTTAGAGGACAGACGCTATGGCTACACCTTC. Its protein product is CASSLEDRRYGYTF. The chain uses TRBV11-2 and TRBJ1-2; tentatively, D is TRBD1 (6 bases). V lost 0 bases to trimming and J lost 4 bases, with 9 bases between them. Germline CDR1 and CDR2: SGHAT and FQNNGV. This CDR3 comprises 14 residues.

The J gene is TRBJ2-2, the V gene TRBV7-6; D unclear. Germline V gene sequence: CDR1 SGHVS, CDR2 FNYEAQ. V dropped 1 base and J dropped 4 bases, with 4 bases sitting between them. CDR3 length: 13 amino acids. As DNA, the CDR3 is TGTGCCAGCAGCTTAGACAGCACCGGGGAGCTGTTTTTT. This codes for CASSLDSTGELFF.